This T cell receptor beta chain was observed in a study of CD8 T cells in ankylosing spondylitis. This clonotype is medium-sized in the sample. Antigen unknown. Study conclusions and caveats: Clones linked to disease were reported to show significant enrichment in matched ankylosing spondylitis synovial fluid. Certain motif variants had earlier been reported in reactive arthritis synovial fluid and blood. Characteristic, it appeared, of ankylosing spondylitis blood was a TCR beta motif of eight highly homologous variants. Disease-linked clones were CD8+ and relatively rare in peripheral blood.

Quantitative 5'-RACE with molecular barcodes generated TCR beta libraries. MiXCR was run by TCRdb on the 5' RACE reads, yielding one entry per CDR3 protein. The table records more than 100,000 distinct CDR3 sequences, about 15% of them present only once. The CDR3 loop spans 13 amino acids. Germline V gives CDR1 MGHRA, CDR2 YSYEKL. V was shortened by 3 bases and J by 1 base, with 4 bases between the two germline ends. The gene calls are TRBV4-1 and TRBJ2-1; no firm D call. Sequencing was carried out using blood, either unsorted or a sorted T cell fraction (not recorded which). The source of this sequence is a male donor with ankylosing spondylitis. The CDR3 region has the DNA TGCGCCAGCAGCCACGGGTCCTACAATGAGCAGTTCTTC. This sequence encodes CASSHGSYNEQFF.